The source of this T cell receptor beta chain is a study of blood T cell repertoires in COVID-19. Whole-study context: Italy, Spain and the United States were the sources of the convalescent and acute COVID-19 samples.

This clone was observed once. The CDR3 loop spans 17 amino acids. Trimming removed 8 bases from V and 6 bases from J; junction bases left unmatched: 14. Germline CDR1 ENHRY, CDR2 SYGVKD. TCRdb's table, derived via immunoSEQ multiplex PCR, lists solely in-frame clones and lacks some. The profile shows under 250,000 clones, 85% to 90% of them singletons. Allocation to cohorts depended on clinical history reported by the participants. V gene TRBV10-3 combines with J gene TRBJ2-2; 11 bases map to TRBD1. The source is a middle-aged man who had recovered from COVID-19. What was sequenced was PBMCs or T cells enriched from blood (not recorded which). This CDR3 reads CAIGSIPDRGQAGELFF. CDR3 sequence (DNA): TGTGCCATCGGGAGCATCCCGGACAGGGGGCAGGCCGGGGAGCTGTTTTTT.